This T cell receptor beta chain was profiled in a study of blood T cell repertoires in COVID-19. For the study at large: Italy, Spain and the United States were the sources of the convalescent and acute COVID-19 samples.

TCRdb keeps only in-frame clones here, not all; method: immunoSEQ multiplex PCR. The top ten clones hold roughly 0.76% of a sample with about 420,000 clones, 80% to 90% of them seen once. Enrollment of patients from Seattle took place during active infection, with longitudinal follow-up. The CDR3 sequence is 15 residues long. CDR1 and CDR2 from the germline V gene are KGHSH and LQKENI. The V gene end was trimmed by 6 bases and the J gene end by 1 base; junction bases not matched to a gene: 7. Sequencing was carried out using peripheral blood. The rearrangement links TRBV18 to TRBJ1-1; TRBD1 matches at 8 bases. The TCR originated in a man between 18 and 29 years old with COVID-19, enrolled during active disease. In DNA, the CDR3 is TGTGCCAGCTCGCCCGACAGGGGAGAGAACACTGAAGCTTTCTTT. This encodes CASSPDRGENTEAFF.